A single sample gave rise to the 26 T cell receptor beta chains below, sequenced in a study of T cell repertoires in cytomegalovirus infection. Each CDR3 protein gets one entry after TCRdb re-called the reads with MiXCR. The table records 200,000 or so distinct CDR3 sequences, approximately 30% of them present only once. Sequencing was done on a sample of PBMCs. The receptors derive from a human donor in good health (CMV status not recorded). Some clones in this sample may be carry-over from other donors' samples.

This clonotype has more than one count but fewer than ten. Here the CDR3 reads CASSQNPGLEQFF. The CDR3 DNA sequence: TGTGCCAGCAGCCAAAACCCGGGACTAGAGCAGTTCTTC. J is TRBJ2-1 and V is TRBV6-2 or TRBV6-3, with TRBD2 matching 7 bases. Germline V gene lookup returns CDR1 MNHEY and CDR2 SVGEGT. J was trimmed by 10 bases and V by 6 bases; bases with no gene match: 9. CDR3 size: 13 residues.

The CDR3 region is CASSLLAMNTEAFF. DNA of the CDR3: TGTGCCAGCAGTTTATTGGCGATGAACACTGAAGCTTTCTTT. V and J are TRBV27 and TRBJ1-1; D is unclear. The germline gives CDR1 MNHEY, CDR2 SMNVEV (reference sequence). CDR3 length: 14 amino acids. Trimming took 1 base from V and 0 from J, leaving 6 bases between them.

This clonotype appeared a few times. The chain joins TRBV6-1 to TRBJ1-2; a possible D gene is TRBD1 (5 bases). V lost 11 bases to trimming and J lost 2 bases, with 15 bases between them. Germline CDR1 is MNHNS and CDR2 is SASEGT. The CDR3 contains 13 residues. CDR3 sequence (DNA): TGTGCCGCGTCCGGGACGGCAAACTATGGCTACACCTTC. Its protein product is CAASGTANYGYTF.

This clonotype was picked up a small number of times. The chain uses TRBV6-5 and TRBJ1-2, with 9 bases identical to TRBD1. The CDR3 has 14 residues. The ends lost 6 bases at V and 7 bases at J; junction bases unmatched: 9. Germline values: CDR1 MNHEY, CDR2 SVGAGI. CDR3 nucleotides: TGTGCCAGCAGACCTCCGGGACAGGGTGTTGGCTACACCTTC. Protein sequence: CASRPPGQGVGYTF.

V gene TRBV6-1 combines with J gene TRBJ2-7; D is possibly TRBD1 (6 bases). This CDR3 contains 14 residues. CDR1 is MNHNS and CDR2 is SASEGT in the germline V gene. Between the trimmed V and J ends, which lost 6 bases and 3 bases, there was a span of 15 bases. The CDR3 DNA reads TGTGCCAGCAGAGAGGGACAATTTGTCTACGAGCAGTACTTC. Amino acids: CASREGQFVYEQYF.

This clonotype occurred a few times. V is TRBV7-9 and J is TRBJ2-7; D is possibly TRBD1 (6 bases). The V end was cut by 1 base, the J end by 12 bases, with 13 bases between. Germline V gene data show CDR1 as SEHNR and CDR2 as FQNEAQ (reference sequence). This CDR3 region has 12 residues. CDR3 protein: CASSLGTVNLYF. The CDR3 DNA is TGTGCCAGCAGCTTAGGGACAGTTAACTTGTACTTC.

The chain uses TRBV27 and TRBJ1-1; D gene unclear. This CDR3 has 14 amino acids. Germline CDR1 and CDR2: MNHEY and SMNVEV (reference sequence). The V and J ends lost 5 bases and 4 bases respectively, with 14 bases between them. For the CDR3, the DNA is TGTGCCAGCAGTCCACAGATCCGGGGCACTGAAGCTTTCTTT. Translated, it gives CASSPQIRGTEAFF.

This clonotype was seen only a few times. V and J are TRBV24-1 and TRBJ2-2, with 7 bases that match TRBD1. This CDR3 contains 17 residues. CDR1 is KGHDR, CDR2 SFDVKD, per germline. Germline trimming cut 2 bases from V and 4 bases from J; bases unmatched to any gene: 9. For the CDR3, the DNA is TGTGCCACCAGTGATTCCCCTCCGGGACAGACCACCGGGGAGCTGTTTTTT. As protein: CATSDSPPGQTTGELFF.

The chain links TRBV7-3 to TRBJ2-7, with D uncertain. The CDR3 covers 13 residues. Trimming removed 1 base at V and 6 bases at J, with 10 bases between. Germline CDR1 SGHTA, CDR2 FQGTGA. The CDR3 bases are TGTGCCAGCAGCTTAATGACAAGCACCGAGCAGTACTTC. This gives the protein CASSLMTSTEQYF.

The sample holds many counts of this clonotype. The rearrangement uses TRBV11-2 and TRBJ1-2, with D possibly TRBD1 on 5 matching bases. The CDR3 is 17 amino acids. V was clipped by 4 bases and J by 5 bases, with 23 bases between them. Germline CDR1 reads SGHAT; CDR2 reads FQNNGV. The CDR3 coding sequence is TGTGCCAGCAGCTCTGGATTCCGGGCCCAAGGGACGTATGGCTACACCTTC. Its translation is CASSSGFRAQGTYGYTF.

The J gene is TRBJ2-2, the V gene TRBV19; perhaps D is TRBD1 or TRBD2 (5 bases each). Germline V gene data show CDR1 as LNHDA and CDR2 as SQIVND (reference sequence). This CDR3 is built from 16 residues. V was cut by 9 bases and J by 2 bases, with 19 bases left in between. In DNA form, the CDR3 reads TGTGCCAGATTAAACGGGACCCCCCTTAACACCGGGGAGCTGTTTTTT. Amino acids: CARLNGTPLNTGELFF.

The V and J genes are TRBV19 and TRBJ1-2; D possibly corresponds to TRBD1 (6 bases). Trimming left V 7 bases short and J 8 bases short, with 14 bases between. This CDR3 spans 12 amino acids. The germline CDR1 and CDR2 sequences are LNHDA and SQIVND (reference sequence). The CDR3 coding sequence is TGTGCCAGTAACTTCGCCAGGGGAGGCTACACCTTC. Translated, it gives CASNFARGGYTF. Together with reference TRBV19 and TRBJ1-2, the CDR3 gives the full variable domain: DGGITQSPKYLFRKEGQNVTLSCEQNLNHDAMYWYRQDPGQGLRLIYYSQIVNDFQKGDIAEGYSVSREKKESFPLTVTSAQKNPTAFYLCASNFARGGYTFGSGTRLTVV.

This clonotype was picked up one time. The chain combines TRBV6-1 with TRBJ2-1; either TRBD1 or TRBD2 may supply D (5 bases each). The germline V and J ends were trimmed by 7 bases and 3 bases, with 10 bases remaining between them. The CDR3 length is 13 residues. Germline values: CDR1 MNHNS, CDR2 SASEGT. The CDR3 here is CASKGTNYNEQFF. DNA for the CDR3: TGTGCCAGCAAGGGGACCAACTACAATGAGCAGTTCTTC.

This chain uses TRBV6-2 or TRBV6-3 with TRBJ2-7; TRBD1 matches 7 bases. V lost 7 bases and J lost 2; bases outside the gene matches: 11. The CDR3 length is 15 residues. Germline V lookup: CDR1 MNHEY, CDR2 SVGEGT. CDR3 DNA: TGTGCCAGCAAGCGAACCGGGACAGAGGCCTACGAGCAGTACTTC. As protein: CASKRTGTEAYEQYF.

This chain joins TRBV11-2 and TRBJ1-3; weak D call: TRBD1 (5 bases). Germline CDR1 SGHAT, CDR2 FQNNGV. V dropped 0 bases and J dropped 2 bases, with 8 bases sitting between them. This CDR3 contains 15 residues. CDR3 in amino acids: CASSLDKGPGNTIYF. CDR3 nucleotide sequence: TGTGCCAGCAGCTTAGACAAGGGGCCTGGAAACACCATATATTTT.

This clonotype was seen many times. The CDR3: CASSLAEFTSLDTQYF. The CDR3 DNA reads TGTGCCAGCAGCTTAGCAGAGTTTACGAGCTTAGATACGCAGTATTTT. The chain carries TRBV7-4 and TRBJ2-3; the D is unclear. CDR1 and CDR2 (germline): SGHVT, SQSDAQ. V shed 0 bases and J shed 5 bases, with 15 bases lying between them. This CDR3 region has 16 residues.

In regard to this clonotype: This may be a read error: a much more frequent sequence differs by one nucleotide. The chain recombines TRBV7-2 with TRBJ1-3, with D possibly TRBD1 on 5 matching bases. There are 15 residues in the CDR3. Trimming took off 1 base at V and 2 bases at J, with 9 bases between the two ends. Germline V gene data show CDR1 as SGHTA and CDR2 as FQGNSA. DNA of the CDR3: TGTGCCAGCAGCTTAGTTGGGGGGGCTGGAAACACCATATATTTT. Amino acid sequence: CASSLVGGAGNTIYF. Filled out from reference TRBV7-2 and TRBJ1-3, the complete variable domain reads GAGVSQSPSNKVTEKGKDVELRCDPISGHTALYWYRQSLGQGLEFLIYFQGNSAPDKSGLPSDRFSAERTGGSVSTLTIQRTQQEDSAVYLCASSLVGGAGNTIYFGEGSWLTVV.

V usage is TRBV6-5 and J usage is TRBJ2-1; D is unresolved. The V gene's germline CDR1 is MNHEY and CDR2 SVGAGI. The CDR3 has 16 residues. V was trimmed by 2 bases and J by 0 bases, leaving 11 bases between them. CDR3 nucleotide sequence: TGTGCCAGCAGTTACGCCGGGTCTAGCTCCTACAATGAGCAGTTCTTC. This encodes CASSYAGSSSYNEQFF.

The chain carries TRBV3-1 and TRBJ2-4; 11 bases are shared with TRBD1. The trim removed 3 bases at V and 8 bases at J, leaving 6 bases unmatched. This CDR3 spans 15 amino acids. Germline CDR1 and CDR2: LGHDT and YNNKEL (reference sequence). As DNA, the CDR3 is TGTGCCAGCAGCCAGGACAGGGGGCTCTCTGACATTCAGTACTTC. Its protein is CASSQDRGLSDIQYF. Supplemented by reference TRBV3-1 and TRBJ2-4, the full variable domain reads DTAVSQTPKYLVTQMGNDKSIKCEQNLGHDTMYWYKQDSKKFLKIMFSYNNKELIINETVPNRFSPKSPDKAHLNLHINSLELGDSAVYFCASSQDRGLSDIQYFGAGTRLSVL.

This clonotype showed up just a few times. The V call is TRBV5-6, the J call TRBJ2-1, with TRBD1 matching 9 bases. V lost 0 bases, J lost 6 bases, and 7 bases stayed unmatched. CDR1 and CDR2 from the germline V gene are SGHDT and YYEEEE. The CDR3 runs to 16 residues. The CDR3 nucleotides read TGTGCCAGCAGCTTGGCCTTCGGGACAGGGAGCAATGAGCAGTTCTTC. It specifies CASSLAFGTGSNEQFF.

This clonotype was recorded at least ten times. The CDR3 sequence: CASSQFKGVGANVLTF. The CDR3 region has the DNA TGCGCCAGCAGCCAGTTTAAAGGAGTTGGGGCCAACGTCCTGACTTTC. The chain combines TRBV4-1 with TRBJ2-6; D remains unclear. The CDR3 runs 16 residues. V shed 3 bases and J shed 3 bases, with 12 bases lying between them. Germline assignment: CDR1 MGHRA and CDR2 YSYEKL.

This chain uses TRBV11-3 with TRBJ2-7; no clear D gene. The CDR3 covers 13 residues. Germline values: CDR1 SGHNT, CDR2 YENEEA. V was trimmed by 1 base and J by 5 bases, leaving 9 bases between them. CDR3: CASSLGRQNEQYF. The CDR3 nucleotides are TGTGCCAGCAGCTTAGGACGTCAGAACGAGCAGTACTTC.

Here the CDR3 DNA reads TGTGCCAGCAGCTTAACGGGATTCAGGGGGGCAAGCGAGCAGTACTTC. It specifies CASSLTGFRGASEQYF. V and J are TRBV7-3 and TRBJ2-7; possibly TRBD1 for D (7 bases). Germline V lookup: CDR1 SGHTA, CDR2 FQGTGA. The V and J ends lost 0 bases and 6 bases respectively, with 18 bases between them. The CDR3 extends over 16 amino acids.

The chain couples TRBV4-2 to TRBJ1-1; unclear D gene. The CDR3 runs 16 residues. Trimming removed 1 base from V and 3 bases from J, with 15 bases in between. Germline V CDR1 and CDR2: LGHNA, YNFKEQ. CDR3 sequence: CASSQAGGGSYTEAFF. The CDR3 DNA sequence: TGTGCCAGCAGCCAAGCCGGTGGAGGGTCTTACACTGAAGCTTTCTTT.

The chain recombines TRBV6-1 with TRBJ2-1; D gene uncertain. V lost 2 bases and J lost 5, with 10 bases in between. In germline, CDR1 is MNHNS, CDR2 SASEGT. CDR3 length equals 14 residues. CDR3 residues: CASSELTLDNEQFF. The CDR3, as DNA: TGTGCCAGCAGTGAACTCACGTTAGACAATGAGCAGTTCTTC.

The V call is TRBV19, the J call TRBJ1-2; tentatively, D is TRBD1 (5 bases). Germline V lookup: CDR1 LNHDA, CDR2 SQIVND (reference sequence). CDR3 length equals 15 residues. The germline V and J ends were trimmed by 5 bases and 3 bases, with 16 bases remaining between them. CDR3 in amino acids: CASSPQGIGDYGYTF. The CDR3 DNA reads as TGTGCCAGTAGTCCTCAGGGAATCGGCGACTATGGCTACACCTTC.